The 13 T cell receptor beta chains given below trace back to one sample, sequenced in a study of blood T cell repertoires in COVID-19. TCRdb's table, derived via immunoSEQ multiplex PCR, lists solely in-frame clones and lacks some. The table includes some 230,000 clones, 86% detected once. The specimen was peripheral blood. These receptors all come from a woman in her 50s with COVID-19, enrolled during active disease.

The rearrangement links TRBV7-2 to TRBJ2-3; 11 positions agree with TRBD2. Germline CDR1 and CDR2: SGHTA and FQGNSA. Unmatched junction bases numbered 7, after V lost 2 bases and J lost 6 bases. The CDR3 consists of 16 residues. The CDR3 loop reads CASSLTSGGAVDTQYF. CDR3 in DNA: TGTGCCAGCAGCTTAACTAGCGGGGGAGCCGTGGATACGCAGTATTTT.

The chain uses TRBV7-2 and TRBJ2-3, with a weak D call TRBD2 (5 bases). The germline CDR1 and CDR2 sequences are SGHTA and FQGNSA. The CDR3 has 13 residues. Trimming took 3 bases from V and 7 from J, leaving 11 bases between them. Here the CDR3 reads CASSFSGSNTQYF. CDR3 bases: TGTGCCAGCAGCTTCAGCGGTTCAAATACGCAGTATTTT.

This clone has a handful of counts. The chain uses TRBV5-8 and TRBJ2-4, with a possible D match to TRBD1 (5 bases). The CDR3 has 15 residues. Germline V lookup: CDR1 SGHTS, CDR2 YDEGEE. With 0 bases removed from V and 2 bases from J, the gap between germline ends came to 9 bases. CDR3 nucleotides: TGTGCCAGCAGCTTGGGAGACAGTACCAAAAACATTCAGTACTTC. Protein sequence: CASSLGDSTKNIQYF.

This clone was observed a single time. This rearrangement joins TRBV6-6 to TRBJ1-6; no clear D gene. Germline V lookup: CDR1 MNHNY, CDR2 SVGAGI (reference sequence). The CDR3 has 15 residues. Deletions cut 0 bases from V and 11 bases from J, with 14 bases between. This CDR3 is CASSYSGSAWTPLHF. The CDR3 coding sequence is TGTGCCAGCAGTTACTCGGGGAGTGCGTGGACACCCCTCCACTTT.

This sequence joins TRBV7-9 and TRBJ2-7, with 8 bases lining up with TRBD1. The CDR3 consists of 14 residues. Looked up from germline, CDR1 is SEHNR and CDR2 is FQNEAQ (reference sequence). V shed 5 bases, J shed 4 bases, and the junction held 7 bases outside the gene matches. CDR3 DNA sequence: TGTGCCAGCAGCCATCAGGGGGCTCGGTACGAGCAGTACTTC. Translating gives CASSHQGARYEQYF.

V and J are TRBV5-4 and TRBJ2-3; 9 nucleotides match TRBD1. Germline CDR1 and CDR2: SGHNT and YYREEE (reference sequence). This CDR3 spans 15 amino acids. The V gene end was trimmed by 0 bases and the J gene end by 6 bases; junction bases not matched to a gene: 5. The CDR3 sequence is CASSLENRGRDTQYF. DNA of the CDR3: TGTGCCAGCAGCTTGGAAAACAGGGGGCGTGATACGCAGTATTTT. Combining the CDR3 with reference TRBV5-4 and TRBJ2-3 gives the whole variable domain ETGVTQSPTHLIKTRGQQVTLRCSSQSGHNTVSWYQQALGQGPQFIFQYYREEENGRGNFPPRFSGLQFPNYSSELNVNALELDDSALYLCASSLENRGRDTQYFGPGTRLTVL.

V gene TRBV5-1 combines with J gene TRBJ1-2; 9 positions match TRBD1. The CDR3 covers 17 residues. After removal of 3 bases from V and 3 bases from J, the junction contained 12 bases not matched to a gene. Germline V CDR1 and CDR2: SGHRS, YFSETQ. Here the CDR3 reads CASSSADRGLVDYGYTF. The CDR3 DNA reads TGCGCCAGCAGCTCCGCGGACAGGGGTCTAGTCGACTATGGCTACACCTTC.

In this sample, this clone turned up a few times. J is TRBJ2-7 and V is TRBV2; D is possibly TRBD1 (6 bases). The germline V and J ends were trimmed by 6 bases and 5 bases, with 11 bases remaining between them. Germline CDR1 SNHLY, CDR2 FYNNEI. The CDR3 length is 12 residues. The CDR3 sequence is CASRRGFNEQYF. DNA of the CDR3: TGTGCCAGCAGGAGGGGGTTTAACGAGCAGTACTTC.

The V gene is TRBV6-5, the J gene TRBJ1-1; the D is unclear. CDR3 length: 13 amino acids. Germline assignment: CDR1 MNHEY and CDR2 SVGAGI. Trimming shortened V by 2 bases and J by 5 bases, and 9 bases separated the two germline ends. Here the CDR3 DNA reads TGTGCCAGCAGTTACGAGAGGGATACTGAAGCTTTCTTT. Its translation is CASSYERDTEAFF.

This chain uses TRBV3-1 (or the pseudogene TRBV3-2) with TRBJ1-4; 8 bases line up with TRBD1. V lost 4 bases to trimming and J lost 0 bases; unmatched junction nucleotides: 4. The CDR3 extends over 16 amino acids. The germline V gene has CDR1 LGHDT and CDR2 YNNKEL (reference sequence). In DNA, the CDR3 is TGTGCCAGCAGCCCCGGACAGGGCCCAACTAATGAAAAACTGTTTTTT. This sequence encodes CASSPGQGPTNEKLFF.

The rearrangement joins TRBV11-2 to TRBJ2-3; D is uncertain. The germline V gene encodes CDR1 SGHAT and CDR2 FQNNGV. CDR3 length equals 12 residues. V was shortened by 8 bases and J by 2 bases, with 8 bases between the two germline ends. The CDR3, as DNA: TGTGCCAGCGCGGAGAACACAGATACGCAGTATTTT. Amino acids: CASAENTDTQYF.

The chain uses TRBV6-1 and TRBJ1-1; perhaps TRBD1 as D (5 bases). This CDR3 region has 13 residues. V was shortened by 2 bases and J by 7 bases, with 11 bases between the two germline ends. CDR1 and CDR2 (germline): MNHNS, SASEGT. In DNA, the CDR3 is TGTGCCAGCAGTGAATATCGGCAGGGTGAAGCTTTCTTT. Protein sequence: CASSEYRQGEAFF.

J is TRBJ1-1 and V is TRBV11-3; weak D call: TRBD1 (5 bases). The germline V gene encodes CDR1 SGHNT and CDR2 YENEEA. The V end was cut by 3 bases, the J end by 1 base, with 12 bases between. The length of the CDR3 is 15 residues. CDR3 sequence: CASSFGEGWNTEAFF. Written as DNA, the CDR3 is TGTGCCAGCAGCTTTGGGGAGGGGTGGAACACTGAAGCTTTCTTT.